Given below is one T cell receptor (beta chain) in context. At one end, the junction sequence differs from germline, possibly due to a read error. In the original analysis: The authors estimated nucleated cell counts from reference gene primer amplification. Assay: immunoSEQ multiplex PCR; the TCRdb copy retains only in-frame clones and omits some. V, J and clone size are taken as reported in that table, and D and trimming were inferred from the DNA itself. Of under 300,000 clones listed, 80% to 90% are singletons. The germline gives CDR1 SNHLY, CDR2 FYNNEI. This CDR3 has 15 residues. These data are taken from a study of blood T cell repertoires in COVID-19. Study in general: The United States, Italy and Spain supplied acute and convalescent COVID-19 samples. In each case, the material was cDNA or gDNA derived from T cells, B-cell-depleted T cells, or PBMCs.

This sequence originates from a woman in her seventies with acute or convalescent COVID-19. V gene TRBV2 combines with J gene TRBJ2-1; 7 bases match TRBD2. The material sequenced was peripheral blood. The CDR3 reads CASSEGVLRGDEQFF. CDR3 sequence (DNA): TGTGCCAGCAGCGAAGGAGTGCTTCGGGGGGATGAGCAGTTCTTC.